This T cell receptor beta chain was found in a study of shared clonotypes between healthy human individuals. Across the study: Per-donor plates numbered three CD4 naive, three CD4 memory, two CD8 naive and one CD8 memory.

CD45RO-negative cells were positively selected for CCR7, leaving out terminally differentiated effector memory CD45RA+ cells. Profiled with immunoSEQ multiplex PCR; TCRdb holds only in-frame clones, not every one. The repertoire holds about 700,000 clones, with 92% as singletons. The V and J ends lost 3 bases and 2 bases, in that order; junction bases with no gene match: 4. The V gene's germline CDR1 is SGHNT and CDR2 YYREEE (reference sequence). This CDR3 region has 15 residues. Sequenced material: naive CD8+ T cells sorted from blood. The chain employs TRBV5-4 and TRBJ2-1; 8 positions agree with TRBD1. The receptor comes from a man aged 25 to 40 in good health. The CDR3 nucleotides read TGTGCCAGCAGCTCGACAGGGGACCCCTACAATGAGCAGTTCTTC. Protein product: CASSSTGDPYNEQFF.